Following are 12 T cell receptor beta chains from one sample sequenced in a study of radiation and T cells in renal cell carcinoma. Measured with immunoSEQ multiplex PCR; TCRdb has only the in-frame clones, and not every one. Counted here are roughly 90,000 clones, around four fifths occurring once; the ten biggest clones make up roughly 10%. The time point: blood 4 weeks post-SBRT, at nephrectomy. The treatment was: 15 Gy SBRT to primary tumor, nephrectomy 4 weeks later. Sequences were derived from blood, sampled from a patient whose treatment included radiotherapy and nephrectomy. The source of these receptors is a man between 45 and 60 years old with renal cell carcinoma.

This clone was picked up one time. The chain uses TRBV5-4 and TRBJ1-1; D perhaps matches TRBD1 (5 bases). Looked up from germline, CDR1 is SGHNT and CDR2 is YYREEE (reference sequence). The CDR3 spans 15 residues. V lost 5 bases and J 5 bases, leaving 19 bases between the germline ends. The CDR3 loop is CASRPSGGTLTEAFF. The DNA for the CDR3 is TGTGCCAGCAGACCGTCGGGGGGGACCCTAACTGAAGCTTTCTTT.

The gene calls are TRBV5-5 and TRBJ2-5; TRBD2 might be the D (6 bases). The CDR3 sequence is 16 residues long. Germline V lookup: CDR1 SGHKS, CDR2 YYEKEE (reference sequence). V was cut by 0 bases and J by 1 base, with 13 bases left in between. This CDR3 is CASSLGLGGGQETQYF. In DNA, the CDR3 is TGTGCCAGCAGCTTGGGACTGGGGGGAGGCCAAGAGACCCAGTACTTC.

This chain uses TRBV28 with TRBJ1-5, with D unresolved. Germline CDR1 MDHEN, CDR2 SYDVKM. The CDR3 contains 14 residues. V shed 2 bases and J shed 4 bases, with 9 bases lying between them. This CDR3 is CASSLRDRNQPQHF. The CDR3 region has the DNA TGTGCCAGCAGTTTAAGAGATAGAAATCAGCCCCAGCATTTT. Complete variable domain (other parts from reference TRBV28 and TRBJ1-5): DVKVTQSSRYLVKRTGEKVFLECVQDMDHENMFWYRQDPGLGLRLIYFSYDVKMKEKGDIPEGYSVSREKKERFSLILESASTNQTSMYLCASSLRDRNQPQHFGDGTRLSIL.

The V and J genes are TRBV5-4 and TRBJ2-1; no definite D call. V was clipped by 4 bases and J by 1 base, with 15 bases between them. This CDR3 comprises 16 residues. The germline CDR1 and CDR2 sequences are SGHNT and YYREEE (reference sequence). The CDR3 nucleotides read TGTGCCAGCAGCCCGCGTTACGGTGGTTCCTACAATGAGCAGTTCTTC. Translated: CASSPRYGGSYNEQFF.

A note on this clone: The junction departs from germline at one end; a sequencing error may be responsible. The chain links TRBV7-7 to TRBJ2-3; TRBD1 might be the D (5 bases). The CDR3 consists of 16 residues. Germline V gene lookup returns CDR1 SSHAT and CDR2 FNYEAQ (reference sequence). As DNA, the CDR3 is TGTGCTAGCAGCTTAGGGGCAGAAAGAAGCACAGATACGCAGTATTTT. Its translation is CASSLGAERSTDTQYF.

The gene calls are TRBV30 and TRBJ1-2; D is undetermined. The V gene's germline CDR1 is GTSNPN and CDR2 SVGIG (reference sequence). The CDR3 consists of 13 residues. The germline V and J ends were trimmed by 0 bases and 8 bases, with 13 bases remaining between them. The CDR3 loop reads CAWSVRSLVGYTF. DNA for the CDR3: TGTGCCTGGAGTGTACGGTCACTGGTAGGCTACACCTTC.

This clone is a singleton in its sample. CDR3 residues: CSVEPGGNEQFF. In DNA, the CDR3 is TGCAGCGTTGAGCCCGGTGGCAATGAGCAGTTCTTC. The chain uses TRBV29-1 and TRBJ2-1; no clear D. Germline CDR1 is SQVTM and CDR2 is ANQGSEA. The CDR3 sequence is 12 residues long. Trimming left V 3 bases short and J 6 bases short, with 9 bases between.

This sequence joins TRBV2 and TRBJ2-7, with no clear D. Germline assignment: CDR1 SNHLY and CDR2 FYNNEI. The V end was cut by 1 base, the J end by 2 bases, with 9 bases between. CDR3 length: 14 amino acids. CDR3 DNA: TGTGCCAGCAGTGAAGTTTCAACAGCCTACGAGCAGTACTTC. This codes for CASSEVSTAYEQYF.

The CDR3 reads CASSLEEGPSGANVLTF. CDR3 DNA: TGCGCCAGCAGCTTGGAGGAGGGTCCCTCTGGGGCCAACGTCCTGACTTTC. This sequence joins TRBV5-1 and TRBJ2-6; D is perhaps TRBD2 (6 bases). The V end was cut by 0 bases, the J end by 0 bases, with 10 bases between. Germline loops: CDR1 SGHRS, CDR2 YFSETQ. The length of the CDR3 is 17 residues.

The V gene is TRBV15, the J gene TRBJ2-5; the D gene is possibly TRBD1 (5 bases). The germline V gene encodes CDR1 LNHNV and CDR2 YYDKDF (reference sequence). The CDR3 totals 15 residues. Trimming stripped 2 bases from V and 1 base from J, with 11 bases between. CDR3 sequence: CATSRPGALQETQYF. The CDR3 DNA reads TGTGCCACCAGCAGACCTGGGGCCCTCCAAGAGACCCAGTACTTC.

This chain links TRBV6-5 with TRBJ1-5; D uncertain. This CDR3 contains 14 residues. Germline CDR1 reads MNHEY; CDR2 reads SVGAGI. V was trimmed by 4 bases and J by 11 bases, leaving 18 bases between them. The chain's CDR3 is CASSFGSGNGAQHF. The CDR3, as DNA: TGTGCCAGCAGTTTCGGGAGTGGCAATGGGGCCCAGCATTTT.

This chain joins TRBV9 and TRBJ1-2; TRBD1 aligns across 8 bases. CDR1 and CDR2 (germline): SGDLS, YYNGEE. CDR3 size: 18 residues. Losses at the gene ends were 2 bases for V and 8 bases for J; bases not matched to a gene: 20. For the CDR3, the DNA is TGTGCCAGCAGCGTCGGACAGGGACGGCTCCCCCTCGAGGGGGGCTACACCTTC. It codes for CASSVGQGRLPLEGGYTF.